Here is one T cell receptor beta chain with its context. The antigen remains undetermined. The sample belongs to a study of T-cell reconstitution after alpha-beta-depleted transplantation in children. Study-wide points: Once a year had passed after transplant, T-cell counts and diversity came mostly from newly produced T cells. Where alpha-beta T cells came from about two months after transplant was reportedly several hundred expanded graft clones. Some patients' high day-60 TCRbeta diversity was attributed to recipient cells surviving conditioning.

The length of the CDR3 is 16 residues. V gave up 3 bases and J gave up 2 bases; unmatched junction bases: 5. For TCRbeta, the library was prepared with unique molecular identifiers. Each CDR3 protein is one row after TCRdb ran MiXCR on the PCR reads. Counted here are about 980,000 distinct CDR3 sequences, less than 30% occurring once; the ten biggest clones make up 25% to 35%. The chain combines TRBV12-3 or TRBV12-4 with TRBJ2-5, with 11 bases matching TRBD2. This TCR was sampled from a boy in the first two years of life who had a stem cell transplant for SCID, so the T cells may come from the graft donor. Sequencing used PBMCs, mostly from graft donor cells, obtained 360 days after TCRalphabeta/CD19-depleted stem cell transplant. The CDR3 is CASSLVTSGDQETQYF. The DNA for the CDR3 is TGTGCCAGCAGTTTGGTGACTAGCGGGGATCAAGAGACCCAGTACTTC.